A selection of T cell receptor beta chains follows, all from one sample in a study of response to subunit inactivated influenza vaccine. TCRdb reprocessed the RT-PCR reads via MiXCR and lists one record per CDR3 protein. The sample has about 310,000 distinct CDR3 sequences; 22% are singletons. This sample comprised PBMCs from blood, obtained about 20 months after vaccination. The receptors derive from a man in his fifties or sixties who received an inactivated influenza vaccine. The CDR3 runs from the conserved cysteine through the conserved F or W. D genes are given only for firm matches. Rows may omit the clone size; those that give it use once, few, many or a size class.

length	V	size	J	D	DNA	CDR3
15	TRBV10-3	NA	TRBJ2-3	TRBD2	TGTGCCATCAGGGGCCCCCTGACTAGCTCAGATACGCAGTATTTT	CAIRGPLTSSDTQYF
16	TRBV5-1	many	TRBJ2-4	TRBD1	TGCGCCAGCAGCCAAAGAGAACAGGGGTTTGGAAACATTCAGTACTTC	CASSQREQGFGNIQYF
11	TRBV18	NA	TRBJ1-1	NA	TGTGCCAGCTCACGTGGGGTTGGGGCTTTCTTT	CASSRGVGAFF
14	TRBV20-1	few	TRBJ2-1	NA	TGCAGTGCTAGCCGGGACCCGAGCTACAATGAGCAGTTCTTC	CSASRDPSYNEQFF
15	TRBV6-5	NA	TRBJ2-7	TRBD2	TGTGCCAGCAGTTACCGCGGGGGAAGCTCCTACGAGCAGTACTTC	CASSYRGGSSYEQYF
12	TRBV29-1	few	TRBJ1-4	NA	TGCAGCGTTGCCCTATCAGACGGAAAACTGTTTTTT	CSVALSDGKLFF
14	TRBV29-1	NA	TRBJ2-1	NA	TGCAGCGTCCAAAGGAAGTTCCACTACAATGAGCAGTTCTTC	CSVQRKFHYNEQFF
12	TRBV6-5	NA	TRBJ2-7	NA	TGTGCCAGCAGTTATGGAGAGGGCGAGCAGTACTTC	CASSYGEGEQYF
13	TRBV3-1	few	TRBJ1-4	NA	TGTGCCAGCAGCGCAGGGGCTAATGAAAAACTGTTTTTT	CASSAGANEKLFF
15	TRBV12-3/TRBV12-4	few	TRBJ2-6	NA	TGTGCCAGCAGTCCCCCCGGGGCTGGGGCCAACGTCCTGACTTTC	CASSPPGAGANVLTF
12	TRBV7-8	few	TRBJ1-6	NA	TGTGCCAGCAGTAGTACCCGGGGACCCCTCCACTTT	CASSSTRGPLHF
12	TRBV7-2	NA	TRBJ2-7	NA	TGTGCCAGCAGCTTGAACCTTTACGAGCAGTACTTC	CASSLNLYEQYF
13	TRBV12-3/TRBV12-4	NA	TRBJ2-5	NA	TGTGCCAGCAGTTTGTCCTGGGGAGAGACCCAGTACTTC	CASSLSWGETQYF
15	TRBV5-6	many	TRBJ2-3	TRBD2	TGTGCCAGCAGCGCTAGCGGGAGAAGAACAGATACGCAGTATTTT	CASSASGRRTDTQYF
17	TRBV5-1	NA	TRBJ2-2	TRBD2	TGCGCCAGCAGCTTGGGGCTAGCGGGGTATAACACCGGGGAGCTGTTTTTT	CASSLGLAGYNTGELFF
14	TRBV7-9	many	TRBJ1-4	NA	TGTGCCAGCAGCTTTGGTGCAACTAATGAAAAACTGTTTTTT	CASSFGATNEKLFF
13	TRBV7-7	many	TRBJ2-3	TRBD1	TGTGCTAGCAGCCCAGGGGGCGGAGATACGCAGTATTTT	CASSPGGGDTQYF
15	TRBV4-1	NA	TRBJ1-1	NA	TGCGCCAGCAGCCAAGATACAAAGGGGGGTACTGAAGCTTTCTTT	CASSQDTKGGTEAFF
14	TRBV11-2	few	TRBJ1-2	NA	TGTGCCAGCAGCAACAGGGTTGGCGACTATGGCTACACCTTC	CASSNRVGDYGYTF
16	TRBV12-3/TRBV12-4	few	TRBJ1-2	NA	TGTGCCAGCAGTTTTGGCGCCTCGAGAACTATTGGCGGCTACACCTTC	CASSFGASRTIGGYTF
12	TRBV10-3	few	TRBJ2-1	TRBD1	TGTGCCATCACAGGGGGAAACAATGAGCAGTTCTTC	CAITGGNNEQFF
14	TRBV7-9	NA	TRBJ1-4	NA	TGTGCCAGCAGCTCTGAAAACCCGGGGGGAAAACTGTTTTTT	CASSSENPGGKLFF
14	TRBV2	NA	TRBJ2-2	NA	TGTGCCAGCGTCCGGGACCGTAACACCGGGGAGCTGTTTTTT	CASVRDRNTGELFF
15	TRBV7-2	NA	TRBJ1-2	NA	TGTGCCAGCAGCTTAGAGGGGGGGGCTAACTATGGCTACACCTTC	CASSLEGGANYGYTF
18	TRBV27	NA	TRBJ1-2	NA	TGTGCCAGCAGAGCAAACTACCACTACAGTACAGGGAGGTATGGCTACACCTTC	CASRANYHYSTGRYGYTF
15	TRBV7-9	few	TRBJ1-1	TRBD1	TGTGCCAGCAGCCCTCGGGACAGGGGTTCGGCTGAAGCTTTCTTT	CASSPRDRGSAEAFF
13	TRBV28	NA	TRBJ2-3	NA	TGTGCCAGCAGTTTACAGAGCACAGATACGCAGTATTTT	CASSLQSTDTQYF
13	TRBV10-3	many	TRBJ1-1	TRBD1	TGTGCCATCAGTTGGGACAGGGCCACTGAAGCTTTCTTT	CAISWDRATEAFF
14	TRBV28	NA	TRBJ2-7	TRBD2	TGTGCCAGCAGTGCTAGCGGGGTCACCTACGAGCAGTACTTC	CASSASGVTYEQYF
14	TRBV29-1	many	TRBJ1-5	NA	TGCAGCGTGGGGACGGGGGATGGCAATCAGCCCCAGCATTTT	CSVGTGDGNQPQHF
19	TRBV6-5	few	TRBJ2-6	TRBD2	TGTGCCAGCAGTTACTCCGGGACTAGCGGGATATCAGGGGCCAACGTCCTGACTTTC	CASSYSGTSGISGANVLTF
13	TRBV6-6	NA	TRBJ2-7	NA	TGTGCCAGCACTGTATGGGCAGGGGATGAGCAGTACTTC	CASTVWAGDEQYF